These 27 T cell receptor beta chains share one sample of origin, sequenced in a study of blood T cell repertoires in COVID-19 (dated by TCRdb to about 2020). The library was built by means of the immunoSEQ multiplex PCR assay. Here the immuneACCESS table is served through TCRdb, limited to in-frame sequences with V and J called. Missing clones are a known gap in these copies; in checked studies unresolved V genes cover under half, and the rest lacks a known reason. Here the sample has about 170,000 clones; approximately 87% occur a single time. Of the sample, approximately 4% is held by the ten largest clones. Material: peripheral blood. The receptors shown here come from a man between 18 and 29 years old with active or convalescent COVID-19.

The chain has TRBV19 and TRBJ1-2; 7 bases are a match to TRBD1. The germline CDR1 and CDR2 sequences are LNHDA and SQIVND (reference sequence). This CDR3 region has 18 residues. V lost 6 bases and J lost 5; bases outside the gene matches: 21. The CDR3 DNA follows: TGTGCCAGTAGGAACCCCGGGACAGACAAGGATTCAGAGTATGGCTACACCTTC. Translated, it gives CASRNPGTDKDSEYGYTF.

The CDR3: CAIGRGDTQYF. The CDR3 DNA is TGTGCCATCGGGCGGGGAGATACGCAGTATTTT. V usage is TRBV10-3 and J usage is TRBJ2-3; a weak D match, TRBD2 (6 bases). This CDR3 contains 11 residues. Germline V lookup: CDR1 ENHRY, CDR2 SYGVKD. Trimming cost V 8 bases and J 5 bases, with 8 bases left between them.

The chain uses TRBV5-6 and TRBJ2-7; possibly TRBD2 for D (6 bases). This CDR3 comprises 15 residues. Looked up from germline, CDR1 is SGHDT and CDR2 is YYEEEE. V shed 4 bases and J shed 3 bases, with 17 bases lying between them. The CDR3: CASSPTGGTLYEQYF. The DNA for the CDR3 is TGTGCCAGCAGCCCGACGGGCGGGACCCTCTACGAGCAGTACTTC. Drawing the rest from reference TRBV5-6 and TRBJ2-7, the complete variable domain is DAGVTQSPTHLIKTRGQQVTLRCSPKSGHDTVSWYQQALGQGPQFIFQYYEEEERQRGNFPDRFSGHQFPNYSSELNVNALLLGDSALYLCASSPTGGTLYEQYFGPGTRLTVT.

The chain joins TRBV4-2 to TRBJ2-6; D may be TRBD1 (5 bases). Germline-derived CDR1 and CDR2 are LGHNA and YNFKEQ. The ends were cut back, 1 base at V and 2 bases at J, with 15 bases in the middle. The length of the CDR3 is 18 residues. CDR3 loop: CASSQAGDSLTGANVLTF. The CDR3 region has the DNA TGTGCCAGCAGCCAAGCGGGCGACAGTTTAACTGGGGCCAACGTCCTGACTTTC.

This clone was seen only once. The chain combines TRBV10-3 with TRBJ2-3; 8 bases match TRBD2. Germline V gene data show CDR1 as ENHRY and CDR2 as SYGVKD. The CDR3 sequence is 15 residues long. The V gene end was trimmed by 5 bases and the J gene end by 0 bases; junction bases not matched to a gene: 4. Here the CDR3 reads CAISLAGGSTDTQYF. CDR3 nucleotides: TGTGCCATCAGTCTAGCGGGTGGGAGCACAGATACGCAGTATTTT.

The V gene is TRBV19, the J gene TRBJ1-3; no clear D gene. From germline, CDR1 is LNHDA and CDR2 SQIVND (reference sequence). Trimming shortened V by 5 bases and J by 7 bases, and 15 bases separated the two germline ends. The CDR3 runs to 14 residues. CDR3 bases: TGTGCCAGTAGTGTGGATTGGAGTGGGAACACCATATATTTT. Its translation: CASSVDWSGNTIYF. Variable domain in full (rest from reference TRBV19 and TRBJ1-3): DGGITQSPKYLFRKEGQNVTLSCEQNLNHDAMYWYRQDPGQGLRLIYYSQIVNDFQKGDIAEGYSVSREKKESFPLTVTSAQKNPTAFYLCASSVDWSGNTIYFGEGSWLTVV.

The CDR3 DNA reads TGTGCCAGCAGCTTCCGACAGGGGGCACAGGGGAACTATGGCTACACCTTC. Translation: CASSFRQGAQGNYGYTF. The V call is TRBV9, the J call TRBJ1-2; TRBD1 aligns across 10 bases. From germline, CDR1 is SGDLS and CDR2 YYNGEE. The V segment lost 4 bases and the J segment 2 bases; nucleotides outside the gene matches: 11. This CDR3 is built from 17 residues.

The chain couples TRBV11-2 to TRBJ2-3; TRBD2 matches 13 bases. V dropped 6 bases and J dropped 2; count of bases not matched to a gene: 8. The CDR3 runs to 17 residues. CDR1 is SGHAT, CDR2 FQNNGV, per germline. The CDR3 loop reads CASSPTTSGGSTDTQYF. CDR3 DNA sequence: TGTGCCAGCAGTCCCACGACTAGCGGGGGGTCCACAGATACGCAGTATTTT.

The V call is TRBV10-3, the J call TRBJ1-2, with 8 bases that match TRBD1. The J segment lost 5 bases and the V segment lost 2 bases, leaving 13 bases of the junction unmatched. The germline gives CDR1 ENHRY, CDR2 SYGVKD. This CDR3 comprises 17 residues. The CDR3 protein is CAISEPHQGALWYGYTF. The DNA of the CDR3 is TGTGCCATCAGTGAGCCCCATCAGGGGGCGCTTTGGTATGGCTACACCTTC.

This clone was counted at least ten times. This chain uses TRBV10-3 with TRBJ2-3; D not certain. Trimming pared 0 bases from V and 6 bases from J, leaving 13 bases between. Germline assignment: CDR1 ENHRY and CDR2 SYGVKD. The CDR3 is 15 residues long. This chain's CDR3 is CAISESVQRGDTQYF. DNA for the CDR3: TGTGCCATCAGTGAGTCTGTGCAAAGAGGCGATACGCAGTATTTT.

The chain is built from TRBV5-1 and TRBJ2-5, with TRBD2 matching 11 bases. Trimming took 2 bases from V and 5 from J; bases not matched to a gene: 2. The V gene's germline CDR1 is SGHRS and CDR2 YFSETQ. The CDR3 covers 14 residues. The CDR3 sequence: CASSFSGGGETQYF. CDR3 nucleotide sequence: TGCGCCAGCAGCTTTAGCGGGGGGGGCGAGACCCAGTACTTC.

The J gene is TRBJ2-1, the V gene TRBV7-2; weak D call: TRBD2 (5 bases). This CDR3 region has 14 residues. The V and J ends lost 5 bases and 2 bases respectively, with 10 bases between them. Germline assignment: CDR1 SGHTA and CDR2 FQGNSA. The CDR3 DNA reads TGTGCCAGCAGCGTACGGGGAGCCTACAATGAGCAGTTCTTC. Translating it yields CASSVRGAYNEQFF.

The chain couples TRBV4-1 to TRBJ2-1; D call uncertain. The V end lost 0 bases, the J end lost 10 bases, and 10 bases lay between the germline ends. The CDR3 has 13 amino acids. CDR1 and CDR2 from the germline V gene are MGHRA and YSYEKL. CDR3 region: CASSQDYSREQFF. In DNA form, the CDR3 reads TGCGCCAGCAGCCAAGATTACAGCAGGGAGCAGTTCTTC.

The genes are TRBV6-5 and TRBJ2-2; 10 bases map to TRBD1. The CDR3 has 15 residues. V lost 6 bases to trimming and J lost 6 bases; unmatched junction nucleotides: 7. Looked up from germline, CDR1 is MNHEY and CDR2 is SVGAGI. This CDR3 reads CASSRGTGVAGELFF. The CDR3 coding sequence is TGTGCCAGCAGCCGCGGGACAGGGGTGGCCGGGGAGCTGTTTTTT.

The CDR3 DNA follows: TGTGCCAGCAGCTTAGGGGGGACAGGGCGGACCTACGAGCAGTACTTC. Translating gives CASSLGGTGRTYEQYF. The rearrangement joins TRBV7-2 to TRBJ2-7, with 9 bases aligning to TRBD1. The trim removed 1 base at V and 2 bases at J, leaving 6 bases unmatched. Germline V gene lookup returns CDR1 SGHTA and CDR2 FQGNSA. The CDR3 covers 16 residues.

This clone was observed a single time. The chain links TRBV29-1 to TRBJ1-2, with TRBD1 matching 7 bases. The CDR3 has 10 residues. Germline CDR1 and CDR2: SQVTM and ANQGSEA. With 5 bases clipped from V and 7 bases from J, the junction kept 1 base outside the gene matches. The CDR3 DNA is TGCAGCGTTTACAGGGGTGGCTACACCTTC. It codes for CSVYRGGYTF.

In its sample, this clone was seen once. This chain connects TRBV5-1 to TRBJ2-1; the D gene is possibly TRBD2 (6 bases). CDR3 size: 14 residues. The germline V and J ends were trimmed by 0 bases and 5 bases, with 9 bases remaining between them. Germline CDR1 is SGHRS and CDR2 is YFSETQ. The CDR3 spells CASSLARGNNEQFF. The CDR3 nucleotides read TGCGCCAGCAGCTTGGCCCGGGGGAACAATGAGCAGTTCTTC. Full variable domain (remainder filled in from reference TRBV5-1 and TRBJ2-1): KAGVTQTPRYLIKTRGQQVTLSCSPISGHRSVSWYQQTPGQGLQFLFEYFSETQRNKGNFPGRFSGRQFSNSRSEMNVSTLELGDSALYLCASSLARGNNEQFFGPGTRLTVL.

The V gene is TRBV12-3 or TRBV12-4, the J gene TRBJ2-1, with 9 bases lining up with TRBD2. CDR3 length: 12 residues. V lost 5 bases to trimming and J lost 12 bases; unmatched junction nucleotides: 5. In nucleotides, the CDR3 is TGTGCCAGCAGTCCAACAGCGGGGGGGCAGTTCTTC. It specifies CASSPTAGGQFF.

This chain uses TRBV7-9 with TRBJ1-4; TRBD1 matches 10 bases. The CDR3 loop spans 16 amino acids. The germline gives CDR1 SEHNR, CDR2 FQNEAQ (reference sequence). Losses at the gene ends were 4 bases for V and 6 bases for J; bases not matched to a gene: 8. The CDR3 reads CASSSQDRGIYEKLFF. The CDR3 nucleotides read TGTGCCAGCAGCTCGCAGGACAGGGGGATTTATGAAAAACTGTTTTTT.

The CDR3, as DNA: TGTGCCAGCAGCTCACGGACATTAGGAATTAATGAAAAACTGTTTTTT. Translation: CASSSRTLGINEKLFF. The chain uses TRBV11-3 and TRBJ1-4; tentatively, D is TRBD1 (5 bases). The ends were cut back, 4 bases at V and 4 bases at J, with 16 bases in the middle. This CDR3 region has 16 residues. CDR1 is SGHNT, CDR2 YENEEA, per germline.

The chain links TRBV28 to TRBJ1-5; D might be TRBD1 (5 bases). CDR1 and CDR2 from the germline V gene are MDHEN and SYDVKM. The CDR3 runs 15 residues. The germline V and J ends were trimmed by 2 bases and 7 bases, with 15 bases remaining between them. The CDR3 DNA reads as TGTGCCAGCAGTTTAGAAGCGGGGGAAAACCAGCCCCAGCATTTT. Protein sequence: CASSLEAGENQPQHF.

CDR3 DNA: TGCAGCGTTAGAGGGGGACAGAGCACAGATACGCAGTATTTT. Its protein is CSVRGGQSTDTQYF. V gene TRBV29-1 combines with J gene TRBJ2-3, with 7 nucleotides matching TRBD1. The V segment lost 5 bases and the J segment 0 bases; nucleotides outside the gene matches: 5. The length of the CDR3 is 14 residues. Germline loops: CDR1 SQVTM, CDR2 ANQGSEA.

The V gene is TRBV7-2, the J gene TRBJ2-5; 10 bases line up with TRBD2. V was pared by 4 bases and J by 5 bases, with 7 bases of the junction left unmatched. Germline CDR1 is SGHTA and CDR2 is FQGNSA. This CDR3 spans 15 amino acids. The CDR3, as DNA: TGTGCCAGCAGCTCCTCTAGCGGGAGTTTCGAGACCCAGTACTTC. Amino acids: CASSSSSGSFETQYF.

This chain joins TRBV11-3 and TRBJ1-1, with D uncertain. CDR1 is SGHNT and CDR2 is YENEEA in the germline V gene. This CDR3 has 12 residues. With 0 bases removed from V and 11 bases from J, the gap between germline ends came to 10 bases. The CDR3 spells CASSLDQAGAFF. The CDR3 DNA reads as TGTGCCAGCAGCTTAGACCAGGCGGGGGCTTTCTTT. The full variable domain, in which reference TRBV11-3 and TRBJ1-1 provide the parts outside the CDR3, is EAGVVQSPRYKIIEKKQPVAFWCNPISGHNTLYWYLQNLGQGPELLIRYENEEAVDDSQLPKDRFSAERLKGVDSTLKIQPAELGDSAVYLCASSLDQAGAFFGQGTRLTVV.

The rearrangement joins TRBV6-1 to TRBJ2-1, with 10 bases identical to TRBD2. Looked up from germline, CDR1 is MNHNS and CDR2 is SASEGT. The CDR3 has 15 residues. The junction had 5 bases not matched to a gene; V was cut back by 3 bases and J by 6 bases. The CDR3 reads CASSDSGTSANEQFF. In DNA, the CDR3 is TGTGCCAGCAGTGATAGCGGGACTAGCGCCAATGAGCAGTTCTTC.

Here the CDR3 DNA reads TGTGCCACTAAGGGCCGGGGGGAGGGTGAAGCTTTCTTT. It specifies CATKGRGEGEAFF. The V and J genes are TRBV6-5 and TRBJ1-1; D possibly corresponds to TRBD1 (5 bases). Trimming pared 10 bases from V and 7 bases from J, leaving 19 bases between. In germline, CDR1 is MNHEY, CDR2 SVGAGI. This CDR3 has 13 amino acids.

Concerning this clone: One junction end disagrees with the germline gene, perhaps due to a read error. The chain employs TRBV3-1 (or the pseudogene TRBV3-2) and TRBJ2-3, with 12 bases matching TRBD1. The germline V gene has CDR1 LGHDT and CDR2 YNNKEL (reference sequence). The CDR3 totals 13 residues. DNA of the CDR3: TGTGCCAGTGGGACAGGGGGCACCGATACGCAGTATTTT. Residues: CASGTGGTDTQYF.